These 19 T cell receptor beta chains were all obtained from the same sample, sequenced in a study of blood T cells in healthy people across ages. Then a second PCR, running about 6 to 11 cycles, was carried out with a sample-barcoded 5' primer and a J-beta primer mix. Using its own MiXCR run on the 5' RACE reads, TCRdb lists one record per CDR3 protein. This table has approximately 1,700,000 distinct CDR3 sequences, about 39% appearing once. The sample comprised blood. The receptors were gathered from a human donor in good health.

The chain employs TRBV20-1 and TRBJ1-4, with D tentatively TRBD1 (6 bases). The germline gives CDR1 DFQATT, CDR2 SNEGSKA (reference sequence). The CDR3 is made up of 14 amino acids. The ends were cut back, 5 bases at V and 3 bases at J, with 13 bases in the middle. The DNA of the CDR3 is TGCAGTGCTCAGAAGGGGGGTTCTAATGAAAAACTGTTTTTT. Amino acids: CSAQKGGSNEKLFF.

In DNA, the CDR3 is TGTGCCAGCAGCTCGGGCTCAGGGCCATATGGCTACACCTTC. It is translated as CASSSGSGPYGYTF. The V and J genes are TRBV7-9 and TRBJ1-2; a weak D match, TRBD1 (5 bases). Germline CDR1 is SEHNR and CDR2 is FQNEAQ (reference sequence). The CDR3 loop spans 14 amino acids. Trimming took off 4 bases at V and 5 bases at J, with 14 bases between the two ends.

J is TRBJ2-7 and V is TRBV2; D uncertain. Germline V gives CDR1 SNHLY, CDR2 FYNNEI. The CDR3 is 14 amino acids. V was pared by 0 bases and J by 2 bases, with 8 bases between. The CDR3 region is CASSEADGAYEQYF. The CDR3 DNA sequence: TGTGCCAGCAGTGAAGCCGACGGTGCCTACGAGCAGTACTTC.

This clonotype was detected only a few times. The chain links TRBV5-1 to TRBJ1-2, with 11 bases lining up with TRBD1. The germline gives CDR1 SGHRS, CDR2 YFSETQ. The V segment lost 3 bases and the J segment 5 bases; nucleotides outside the gene matches: 6. The CDR3 is 15 amino acids. The CDR3, as DNA: TGCGCCAGCAGCTCCGATGGACAGGGGGCTTATGGCTACACCTTC. It encodes CASSSDGQGAYGYTF.

The gene calls are TRBV15 and TRBJ2-5; tentative D call: TRBD2 (5 bases). The CDR3 runs 13 residues. The germline V and J ends were trimmed by 9 bases and 5 bases, with 16 bases remaining between them. Germline CDR1 is LNHNV and CDR2 is YYDKDF (reference sequence). CDR3 DNA: TGTGCCACAACTGGGCCCGGCGGGGAGACCCAGTACTTC. This translates into CATTGPGGETQYF.

The chain has TRBV10-3 and TRBJ1-6, with 7 nucleotides matching TRBD1. The CDR3 consists of 13 residues. After removal of 3 bases from V and 14 bases from J, the junction contained 7 bases not matched to a gene. Germline V CDR1 and CDR2: ENHRY, SYGVKD. The CDR3 loop reads CAISEAEGATLHF. The CDR3 DNA follows: TGTGCCATCAGTGAAGCAGAGGGGGCGACCCTCCACTTT.

This clonotype has a single count. The J gene is TRBJ1-1, the V gene TRBV15; D is unclear. Trimming stripped 0 bases from V and 3 bases from J, with 14 bases between. From germline, CDR1 is LNHNV and CDR2 YYDKDF (reference sequence). CDR3 length: 16 amino acids. CDR3 nucleotides: TGTGCCACCAGCAGAGATCGGGGAACGACCTACACTGAAGCTTTCTTT. It translates to CATSRDRGTTYTEAFF.

This clonotype was picked up a small number of times. The chain carries TRBV12-3 or TRBV12-4 and TRBJ2-1, with TRBD1 identical over 8 bases. The CDR3 is 16 amino acids. The ends lost 5 bases at V and 6 bases at J; junction bases unmatched: 12. CDR3 nucleotide sequence: TGTGCCAGCAGTAAAAGACAGGGGTTGGGTGGCAATGAGCAGTTCTTC. Its protein product is CASSKRQGLGGNEQFF.

There are a few counts of this clonotype. The chain has TRBV5-1 and TRBJ2-1; 10 positions match TRBD1. The CDR3 runs to 17 residues. Germline V gene data show CDR1 as SGHRS and CDR2 as YFSETQ. The J segment lost 7 bases and the V segment lost 0 bases, leaving 10 bases of the junction unmatched. This CDR3 is CASSLGMWTGGGNEQFF. In DNA form, the CDR3 reads TGCGCCAGCAGCTTGGGCATGTGGACAGGGGGAGGGAATGAGCAGTTCTTC.

The chain recombines TRBV13 with TRBJ2-3; the match to TRBD1 covers 7 bases. The CDR3 spans 15 residues. Germline V gene sequence: CDR1 PRHDT, CDR2 FYEKMQ (reference sequence). V lost 3 bases and J lost 3; bases outside the gene matches: 6. CDR3 in amino acids: CASSFGTESTDTQYF. Written as DNA, the CDR3 is TGTGCCAGCAGCTTCGGGACAGAATCGACAGATACGCAGTATTTT.

The V call is TRBV9, the J call TRBJ2-1, with TRBD2 identical over 8 bases. The CDR3 runs to 17 residues. CDR1 and CDR2 (germline): SGDLS, YYNGEE. The junction had 12 bases not matched to a gene; V was cut back by 4 bases and J by 3 bases. The CDR3 DNA is TGTGCCAGCAGCACCTCCCGTGGTAGCGGGGTCTACAATGAGCAGTTCTTC. It codes for CASSTSRGSGVYNEQFF.

This clonotype was picked up one time. The chain is built from TRBV12-3 or TRBV12-4 and TRBJ1-3; TRBD1 might be the D (5 bases). The CDR3 consists of 16 residues. The ends were cut back, 3 bases at V and 2 bases at J, with 14 bases in the middle. The CDR3: CASSFAGSFPGNTIYF. The CDR3 DNA reads as TGTGCCAGCAGTTTCGCAGGGAGTTTCCCTGGAAACACCATATATTTT.

This clonotype came up once. This chain links TRBV29-1 with TRBJ2-2; 11 nucleotides line up with TRBD2. Germline-derived CDR1 and CDR2 are SQVTM and ANQGSEA. Losses at the gene ends were 5 bases for V and 3 bases for J; bases not matched to a gene: 8. There are 16 residues in the CDR3. CDR3 coding DNA: TGCAGCGTTTCTACTAGCGGGAGTGTGGACACCGGGGAGCTGTTTTTT. It is translated as CSVSTSGSVDTGELFF.

This clonotype came up a few times. The rearrangement uses TRBV29-1 and TRBJ1-4; 7 nucleotides line up with TRBD1. CDR3 length equals 13 residues. V shed 6 bases and J 6 bases; nucleotides not matched to a gene: 7. Germline CDR1 SQVTM, CDR2 ANQGSEA. This CDR3 reads CSVEQGFDEKLFF. CDR3 DNA sequence: TGCAGCGTAGAACAGGGGTTTGATGAAAAACTGTTTTTT.

This clonotype was observed a few times. The chain carries TRBV28 and TRBJ2-5; tentatively, D is TRBD2 (5 bases). The V gene's germline CDR1 is MDHEN and CDR2 SYDVKM. The CDR3 has 10 amino acids. V was trimmed by 3 bases and J by 13 bases, leaving 9 bases between them. CDR3 DNA: TGTGCCAGCAGTTTCGGGGTGATGTACTTC. Its translation is CASSFGVMYF.

This clonotype was counted only a few times. The chain has TRBV7-2 and TRBJ1-2, with a possible D match to TRBD1 (6 bases). Germline V lookup: CDR1 SGHTA, CDR2 FQGNSA. The CDR3 runs 15 residues. With 5 bases removed from V and 4 bases from J, the gap between germline ends came to 17 bases. The chain's CDR3 is CASSPTGTQIYGYTF. CDR3 nucleotides: TGTGCCAGCAGCCCCACAGGGACCCAGATCTATGGCTACACCTTC.

This clonotype has ten or more counts. At one end the junction does not follow the germline gene, possibly because of a read error. The chain couples TRBV5-1 to TRBJ1-2; no clear D gene. Per the germline V gene, CDR1 is SGHRS and CDR2 is YFSETQ. The CDR3 is made up of 13 amino acids. The CDR3 DNA reads as TGTGCCAGCAGCTTCGACGGAGACTATGGCTACACCTTC. Protein product: CASSFDGDYGYTF.

This clonotype was counted only a few times. This chain uses TRBV7-2 with TRBJ1-2; D uncertain. V was trimmed by 4 bases and J by 8 bases, leaving 8 bases between them. Germline CDR1 reads SGHTA; CDR2 reads FQGNSA. There are 11 residues in the CDR3. The CDR3 protein is CASSSAGGYTF. The CDR3 DNA reads TGTGCCAGCAGCTCGGCGGGGGGCTACACCTTC.

This clonotype has only a few counts. CDR3 DNA: TGCGCCAGCAGCCAAGATCCCCCCGGGGGTTACGGCTACGAGCAGTACTTC. Amino acids: CASSQDPPGGYGYEQYF. The chain recombines TRBV4-3 with TRBJ2-7; a weak D match, TRBD2 (6 bases). The V end was cut by 0 bases, the J end by 3 bases, with 18 bases between. Germline V CDR1 and CDR2: LGHNA, YSLEER. The CDR3 consists of 17 residues.